This T cell receptor beta chain derives from a study of graft-versus-host responses after intestinal transplantation. At the level of the study: Multivisceral, liver-intestinal, or isolated intestinal transplants were given to recipients. Recipients were all induced with anti-thymocyte globulin, then given tacrolimus and steroids for two to three years.

The length of the CDR3 is 16 residues. J lost 7 bases, V lost 3 bases, and 9 bases had no gene match. CDR1 is SGHAT, CDR2 FQNNGV, per germline. Overall study results and limits: Subjects displaying graft-donor T cell macrochimerism possessed elevated graft-versus-host to host-versus-graft clonal ratios inside allografts. Researchers found GvH clones in recipient marrow, and some showed up first in ileum or blood.

Profiling relied on immunoSEQ multiplex PCR, and the TCRdb table lists in-frame clones only, not all of them. The table includes about 90,000 clones, roughly 93% detected once. A note on this clone: Its antigen is currently unknown.

The genes are TRBV11-2 and TRBJ2-1, with TRBD2 matching 10 bases. The sequencing here drew on unstimulated CD8+ T cells sorted from spleen or lymph node cells, taken before transplant. The TCR comes from a human donor who was the organ donor for an intestinal transplant. The CDR3 nucleotides are TGTGCCAGCAGCTTGGGGTCTAGCGGGAGTAGGAATGAGCAGTTCTTC. It specifies CASSLGSSGSRNEQFF.